This TCR beta chain appears in the sequencing data of a study of CD8 T cells in ankylosing spondylitis listed by TCRdb under 2017. In terms of the full investigation: T cell receptor beta repertoires were profiled in healthy donors and ankylosing spondylitis patients so that disease-linked TCR variants could be found. The full study cohort was made up of about 24 ankylosing spondylitis patients and over 90 healthy donors. Peripheral blood was sampled, and synovial fluid was additionally collected from ankylosing spondylitis patients.

The sample was run on an Illumina HiSeq 2500. Quantitative 5'-RACE with molecular barcodes was the method used to prepare the TCR beta libraries. As for the authors' bioinformatics: Disease-linked TCR variants were identified with a new computational method built on a probabilistic model of VDJ rearrangement. Using fastp at Q25 and MiXCR, TCRdb reprocessed the public reads and kept productive beta chains. Each CDR3 protein appears once, grouped with its most common genes and DNA. TCRdb's processing, not the authors', yielded these V and J calls. The sample profile shows 150,000 to 200,000 distinct CDR3 sequences; around a third of them were found once. About 6.3% of the sample lies in the top ten. The paper's findings and limits, for the study overall: Some of the motif variants had been reported before in the synovial fluid and blood of reactive arthritis patients, a finding that suggests common disease-initiation mechanisms. The disease-linked clones were reported as significantly enriched in matched synovial fluid samples from ankylosing spondylitis patients. A CD8+ phenotype was shown by the disease-linked clones, which were found at relatively low frequencies in peripheral blood. Blood from ankylosing spondylitis patients appeared to be characterized by a TCR beta motif made up of 8 or 9 highly homologous amino acid variants.

Synovial fluid samples and blood samples obtained from the same ankylosing spondylitis patients were matched. Comments on this clonotype: Which antigen it targets is not known. No base quality values were provided; no much bigger clone lies one nucleotide off.

Germline trimming amounts to 5 bases on V and 4 bases on J, with 11 as the count of junction bases outside the gene matches. The CDR3 sequence holds 16 residues, the cysteine and phenylalanine included. Only the CDR3 DNA is retained, 48 bases long and in frame from the first base. CDR1 and CDR2 are drawn from the germline V gene: MDHEN, SYDVKM. This sequence uses TRBV28 and TRBJ2-3; 8 bases in between match TRBD1. The TCR comes from a male donor with ankylosing spondylitis. Sequenced sample: synovial fluid, either unsorted or a sorted T cell fraction (not recorded which). The nucleotides read TGTGCCAGCAGTGGTCCGGGACAGGCTGCACCAGATACGCAGTATTTT. Protein translation: CASSGPGQAAPDTQYF. Here the CDR3 is joined to the reference TRBV28 and TRBJ2-3 genes, and the full variable domain is: DVKVTQSSRYLVKRTGEKVFLECVQDMDHENMFWYRQDPGLGLRLIYFSYDVKMKEKGDIPEGYSVSREKKERFSLILESASTNQTSMYLCASSGPGQAAPDTQYFGPGTRLTVL.